The 27 T cell receptor beta chains below all came from one sample that was sequenced in a study of radiation and T cells in renal cell carcinoma. Method: immunoSEQ multiplex PCR; TCRdb's copy keeps in-frame clones and lacks some. The data hold 70,000 to 80,000 clones, with around 85% observed a single time. The time point denotes: blood 2 weeks post-SBRT. Treatment here: 15 Gy SBRT to primary tumor, nephrectomy 4 weeks later. The material was blood, obtained from a patient whose treatment included radiotherapy and nephrectomy. All receptors derive from a woman between 50 and 59 years old with renal cell carcinoma.

The chain employs TRBV4-2 and TRBJ2-5, with 8 bases that match TRBD1. The CDR3 contains 16 residues. From germline, CDR1 is LGHNA and CDR2 YNFKEQ. With V trimmed by 4 bases and J by 1 base, 8 bases remained unmatched. CDR3 sequence reads: CASSPAGGEGQETQYF. As DNA, the CDR3 is TGTGCCAGCAGCCCCGCAGGGGGCGAAGGCCAAGAGACCCAGTACTTC.

This sequence joins TRBV5-3 and TRBJ1-5; D call uncertain. TRBV5-3 is given ORF status, its function remaining uncertain. The CDR3 has 17 amino acids. With 0 bases removed from V and 0 bases from J, the gap between germline ends came to 13 bases. The CDR3 loop is CARSLAKAIPSNQPQHF. For the CDR3, the DNA is TGTGCCAGAAGCTTGGCCAAGGCAATCCCTAGCAATCAGCCCCAGCATTTT.

The chain employs TRBV28 and TRBJ1-1; D uncertain. CDR3 size: 13 residues. V was cut by 9 bases and J by 1 base, with 12 bases left in between. Germline V gene sequence: CDR1 MDHEN, CDR2 SYDVKM. In nucleotides, the CDR3 is TGTGCCAGTAGACTCATCCAGAACACTGAAGCTTTCTTT. Protein product: CASRLIQNTEAFF. Supplemented by reference TRBV28 and TRBJ1-1, the full variable domain reads DVKVTQSSRYLVKRTGEKVFLECVQDMDHENMFWYRQDPGLGLRLIYFSYDVKMKEKGDIPEGYSVSREKKERFSLILESASTNQTSMYLCASRLIQNTEAFFGQGTRLTVV.

The V call is TRBV6-1, the J call TRBJ2-3; tentative D call: TRBD2 (6 bases). V gave up 8 bases and J gave up 1 base, with 13 bases separating them. The CDR3 contains 14 residues. Per germline, CDR1 MNHNS and CDR2 SASEGT. CDR3 sequence reads: CASSTTGGTDTQYF. The CDR3, as DNA: TGTGCCAGCTCGACAACGGGGGGCACAGATACGCAGTATTTT.

The chain uses TRBV28 and TRBJ1-2; possible D gene TRBD1, 6 bases. Between the trimmed V and J ends, which lost 4 bases and 1 base, there was a span of 19 bases. There are 17 residues in the CDR3. Germline V gene data show CDR1 as MDHEN and CDR2 as SYDVKM. CDR3: CASSSPEGGPLNYGYTF. CDR3 coding DNA: TGTGCCAGCAGTTCCCCGGAAGGGGGACCACTTAACTATGGCTACACCTTC.

This chain uses TRBV11-2 with TRBJ2-5; no definite D call. The V gene lost 1 base and the J gene lost 1 base, with 7 bases spanning the gap. The CDR3 is made up of 14 amino acids. Germline V gene lookup returns CDR1 SGHAT and CDR2 FQNNGV. DNA of the CDR3: TGTGCCAGCAGCTTAGGTGTAACCCAAGAGACCCAGTACTTC. It codes for CASSLGVTQETQYF.

This clone came up a few times. The chain links TRBV6-1 to TRBJ1-1; D uncertain. Trimming took 4 bases from V and 6 from J, leaving 12 bases between them. CDR1 MNHNS and CDR2 SASEGT come from the germline V gene. The CDR3 has 13 amino acids. CDR3 nucleotide sequence: TGTGCCAGCAGTGGCTTTTTAGCGGCTGAAGCTTTCTTT. Residues: CASSGFLAAEAFF.

This chain uses TRBV6-1 with TRBJ2-7; 12 bases are a match to TRBD1. The CDR3 is made up of 15 amino acids. Germline V gives CDR1 MNHNS, CDR2 SASEGT. The J segment lost 4 bases and the V segment lost 4 bases, leaving 5 bases of the junction unmatched. The CDR3 DNA follows: TGTGCCAGCAGTGGCGGGACAGGGGGCCTGTACGAGCAGTACTTC. It codes for CASSGGTGGLYEQYF.

This clone appeared once. The V gene is TRBV4-3, the J gene TRBJ2-1, with TRBD2 matching over 9 bases. V shed 0 bases and J 7 bases; nucleotides not matched to a gene: 10. This CDR3 is built from 17 residues. Germline V gives CDR1 LGHNA, CDR2 YSLEER. CDR3 loop: CASSQDWRGGFGNEQFF. The CDR3 DNA follows: TGCGCCAGCAGCCAAGATTGGCGGGGGGGTTTTGGAAATGAGCAGTTCTTC.

This chain connects TRBV7-9 to TRBJ2-7, with 8 positions matching TRBD1. The germline V gene encodes CDR1 SEHNR and CDR2 FQNEAQ (reference sequence). The CDR3 runs 15 residues. Losses at the gene ends were 5 bases for V and 3 bases for J; bases not matched to a gene: 9. CDR3 coding DNA: TGTGCCAGCAGCGGATTCCGGGACAGGCACTACGAGCAGTACTTC. It encodes CASSGFRDRHYEQYF.

This chain connects TRBV7-2 to TRBJ2-1; 13 bases are shared with TRBD2. CDR1 is SGHTA and CDR2 is FQGNSA in the germline V gene. The CDR3 loop spans 14 amino acids. The V gene end was trimmed by 7 bases and the J gene end by 7 bases; junction bases not matched to a gene: 4. DNA of the CDR3: TGTGCCAGCAACGTACTAGCGGGAGGGAATGAGCAGTTCTTC. Translation gives CASNVLAGGNEQFF.

This chain links TRBV5-4 with TRBJ2-5; 10 bases fit TRBD1. Per germline, CDR1 SGHNT and CDR2 YYREEE (reference sequence). With 4 bases clipped from V and 2 bases from J, the junction kept 5 bases outside the gene matches. CDR3 length equals 15 residues. The CDR3 region is CASSPRTGGQETQYF. The CDR3 DNA reads TGTGCCAGCAGCCCAAGGACAGGGGGACAAGAGACCCAGTACTTC.

Only a few counts were recorded for this clone. The chain combines TRBV10-2 with TRBJ1-1, with D perhaps TRBD1 (6 bases). The CDR3 totals 14 residues. Deletions cut 2 bases from V and 5 bases from J, with 12 bases between. Germline-derived CDR1 and CDR2 are WSHSY and SAAADI. The CDR3 here is CASSEIQGGTEAFF. CDR3 in DNA: TGCGCCAGCAGTGAGATACAGGGTGGAACTGAAGCTTTCTTT.

The chain couples TRBV6-5 to TRBJ1-3; 7 bases fit TRBD1. In germline, CDR1 is MNHEY, CDR2 SVGAGI. The CDR3 totals 12 residues. The V segment lost 6 bases and the J segment 8 bases; nucleotides outside the gene matches: 4. The CDR3 sequence is CASSRDRHTIYF. CDR3 nucleotide sequence: TGTGCCAGCAGCCGGGACAGACACACCATATATTTT.

The chain has TRBV4-1 and TRBJ2-2, with 9 bases lining up with TRBD1. This CDR3 has 17 residues. Looked up from germline, CDR1 is MGHRA and CDR2 is YSYEKL. V trimming: 4 bases; J trimming: 2 bases; junction bases outside the gene matches: 8. The CDR3 is CASSPRDRDFNTGELFF. DNA of the CDR3: TGCGCCAGCAGCCCTCGGGACAGGGATTTCAACACCGGGGAGCTGTTTTTT.

The chain combines TRBV5-1 with TRBJ2-1, with D unclear. The CDR3 totals 12 residues. V lost 1 base and J 7 bases, leaving 6 bases between the germline ends. The germline CDR1 and CDR2 sequences are SGHRS and YFSETQ. CDR3 residues: CASSLNGNEQFF. The DNA for the CDR3 is TGCGCCAGCAGCTTGAATGGGAATGAGCAGTTCTTC.

This sequence joins TRBV9 and TRBJ1-3; tentatively, D is TRBD1 (6 bases). V lost 3 bases to trimming and J lost 0 bases, with 13 bases between them. Germline assignment: CDR1 SGDLS and CDR2 YYNGEE. The CDR3 loop spans 16 amino acids. CDR3 sequence reads: CASSERGQVSGNTIYF. In DNA form, the CDR3 reads TGTGCCAGCAGCGAGAGGGGACAAGTCTCTGGAAACACCATATATTTT.

The chain links TRBV5-4 to TRBJ2-7; D may match TRBD1 or TRBD2 (6 bases each). Germline loops: CDR1 SGHNT, CDR2 YYREEE (reference sequence). Trimming stripped 7 bases from V and 2 bases from J, with 19 bases between. The CDR3 spans 15 residues. This CDR3 is CASGGPGTPTYEQYF. Here the CDR3 DNA reads TGTGCCAGCGGGGGGCCGGGGACCCCGACCTACGAGCAGTACTTC.

The chain joins TRBV7-2 to TRBJ1-3; tentatively, D is TRBD1 (6 bases). Germline V gene sequence: CDR1 SGHTA, CDR2 FQGNSA. V was shortened by 1 base and J by 14 bases, with 12 bases between the two germline ends. The CDR3 consists of 12 residues. This chain's CDR3 is CASSLEAGAVYF. CDR3 coding DNA: TGTGCCAGCAGCTTAGAGGCAGGGGCGGTATATTTT.

This clone was found a few times. V and J are TRBV6-5 and TRBJ1-1; no reliable D call. The ends were cut back, 5 bases at V and 4 bases at J, with 5 bases in the middle. Germline values: CDR1 MNHEY, CDR2 SVGAGI. The CDR3 consists of 11 residues. Here the CDR3 DNA reads TGTGCCAGCAGTCGAGGCACTGAAGCTTTCTTT. This gives the protein CASSRGTEAFF.

The rearrangement links TRBV30 to TRBJ1-5; D may be TRBD1 (6 bases). The germline gives CDR1 GTSNPN, CDR2 SVGIG (reference sequence). The V end was cut by 7 bases, the J end by 4 bases, with 17 bases between. The CDR3 loop spans 14 amino acids. CDR3: CASSSGALNQPQHF. The CDR3 bases are TGTGCCTCCTCCTCAGGGGCGTTAAATCAGCCCCAGCATTTT. The whole variable domain, remainder taken from reference TRBV30 and TRBJ1-5, is SQTIHQWPATLVQPVGSPLSLECTVEGTSNPNLYWYRQAAGRGLQLLFYSVGIGQISSEVPQNLSASRPQDRQFILSSKKLLLSDSGFYLCASSSGALNQPQHFGDGTRLSIL.

The chain's CDR3 is CASSLAGGGETQYF. DNA of the CDR3: TGTGCCAGCAGCTTAGCTGGGGGCGGGGAGACCCAGTACTTC. V gene TRBV7-9 combines with J gene TRBJ2-5; TRBD1 might be the D (6 bases). Germline V gives CDR1 SEHNR, CDR2 FQNEAQ (reference sequence). Trimming pared 0 bases from V and 5 bases from J, leaving 10 bases between. The length of the CDR3 is 14 residues.

This clone showed up just once. The CDR3 here is CASRDRRNGSNQPQHF. Written as DNA, the CDR3 is TGTGCCAGTAGGGACAGGAGAAACGGTAGCAATCAGCCCCAGCATTTT. The V call is TRBV19, the J call TRBJ1-5; 7 bases match TRBD1. The CDR3 spans 16 residues. Germline values: CDR1 LNHDA, CDR2 SQIVND (reference sequence). V was pared by 6 bases and J by 0 bases, with 8 bases of the junction left unmatched. The entire variable domain, with the rest obtained from reference TRBV19 and TRBJ1-5, is as follows: DGGITQSPKYLFRKEGQNVTLSCEQNLNHDAMYWYRQDPGQGLRLIYYSQIVNDFQKGDIAEGYSVSREKKESFPLTVTSAQKNPTAFYLCASRDRRNGSNQPQHFGDGTRLSIL.

The rearrangement uses TRBV6-5 and TRBJ1-5; TRBD1 matches 11 bases. Germline V gene data show CDR1 as MNHEY and CDR2 as SVGAGI. With V trimmed by 7 bases and J by 5 bases, 7 bases remained unmatched. The CDR3 length is 15 residues. DNA for the CDR3: TGTGCCAGCACCCCCGCGGGACAGGGGGATCAGCCCCAGCATTTT. It translates to CASTPAGQGDQPQHF.

V gene TRBV29-1 combines with J gene TRBJ2-5, with TRBD2 matching over 8 bases. This CDR3 is 12 amino acids long. Trimming cost V 5 bases and J 9 bases; bases outside gene matches: 8. CDR1 and CDR2 from the germline V gene are SQVTM and ANQGSEA. The DNA for the CDR3 is TGCAGCGTTCCGGGACTAGATATGGCCCAGTACTTC. It translates to CSVPGLDMAQYF.

This chain uses TRBV4-3 with TRBJ2-1; D tentatively reads TRBD1 or TRBD2 (6 bases each). The CDR3 is 13 residues long. Trimming cost V 4 bases and J 9 bases, with 13 bases left between them. The germline CDR1 and CDR2 sequences are LGHNA and YSLEER. The CDR3: CASSLNSGAEQFF. The CDR3 nucleotides are TGCGCCAGCAGCCTAAACTCGGGGGCTGAGCAGTTCTTC.

Written as DNA, the CDR3 is TGTGCCATTGCAGGGGAGGGGGATGAAGCTTTCTTT. This sequence encodes CAIAGEGDEAFF. The chain recombines TRBV10-3 with TRBJ1-1; D might be TRBD1 (6 bases). The V gene lost 9 bases and the J gene lost 7 bases, with 15 bases spanning the gap. CDR1 is ENHRY, CDR2 SYGVKD, per germline. The CDR3 spans 12 residues.